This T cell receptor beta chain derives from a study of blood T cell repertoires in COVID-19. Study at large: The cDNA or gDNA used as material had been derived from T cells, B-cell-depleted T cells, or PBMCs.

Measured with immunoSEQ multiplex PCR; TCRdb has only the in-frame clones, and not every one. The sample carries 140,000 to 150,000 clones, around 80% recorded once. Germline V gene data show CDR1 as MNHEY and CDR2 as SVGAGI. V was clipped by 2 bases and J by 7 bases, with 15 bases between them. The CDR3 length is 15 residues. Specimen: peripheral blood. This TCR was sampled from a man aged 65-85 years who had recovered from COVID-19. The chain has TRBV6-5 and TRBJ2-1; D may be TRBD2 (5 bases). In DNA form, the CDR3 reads TGTGCCAGCAGTTACGGCGGCGCCTCGGGGAATGAGCAGTTCTTC. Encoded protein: CASSYGGASGNEQFF.